This T cell receptor beta chain was found in a study of T cells after yellow fever vaccination. TCRdb recomputed calls from the 5' RACE reads with MiXCR, one row per CDR3 protein. Of approximately 550,000 distinct CDR3 sequences in the sample, 15% to 20% are singletons; the top ten hold roughly an eighth. This CDR3 region has 16 residues. The germline V gene encodes CDR1 SGHRS and CDR2 YFSETQ. V was cut by 0 bases and J by 4 bases, with 16 bases left in between. This clonotype was observed a handful of times. The sequence was collected from a man aged 30 to 45 who received the YFV17D yellow fever vaccine. The chain carries TRBV5-1 and TRBJ2-5; D is possibly TRBD1 or TRBD2 (5 bases each). This specimen was PBMCs, taken 15 days after the yellow fever booster vaccination. CDR3 nucleotides: TGCGCCAGCAGCTTGGTGGTCATAGAGGGGCGAGAGACCCAGTACTTC. Translated, it gives CASSLVVIEGRETQYF.